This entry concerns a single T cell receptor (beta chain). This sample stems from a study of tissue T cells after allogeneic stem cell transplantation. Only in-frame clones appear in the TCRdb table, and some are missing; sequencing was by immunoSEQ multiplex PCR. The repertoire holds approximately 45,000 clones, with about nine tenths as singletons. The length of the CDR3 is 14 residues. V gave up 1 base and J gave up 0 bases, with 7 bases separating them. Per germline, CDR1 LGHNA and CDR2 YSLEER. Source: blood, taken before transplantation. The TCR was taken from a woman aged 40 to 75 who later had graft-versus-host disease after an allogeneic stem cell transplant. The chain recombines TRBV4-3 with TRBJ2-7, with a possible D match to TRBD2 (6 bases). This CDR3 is CASSQGTNSYEQYF. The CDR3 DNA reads TGCGCCAGCAGCCAAGGGACTAACTCCTACGAGCAGTACTTC.